These 23 T cell receptor beta chains originate from one sample sequenced in a study of blood T cell repertoires in COVID-19. TCRdb's copy holds only in-frame clones and misses some; the assay was immunoSEQ multiplex PCR. The sample holds 250,000 or so clones, 86% seen once. Sequences were obtained from PBMCs or T cells enriched from blood (not recorded which). The receptor source for this set is a woman between 45 and 65 years old who had recovered from COVID-19.

The CDR3 loop reads CASSHAGEAQPQHF. CDR3 sequence (DNA): TGCGCCAGCAGCCACGCGGGGGAGGCTCAGCCCCAGCATTTT. The chain has TRBV4-1 and TRBJ1-5; perhaps TRBD1 as D (5 bases). There are 14 residues in the CDR3. Germline values: CDR1 MGHRA, CDR2 YSYEKL. Trimming removed 3 bases from V and 6 bases from J, with 12 bases in between.

The chain combines TRBV24-1 with TRBJ2-5; TRBD1 aligns across 7 bases. The CDR3 contains 15 residues. J lost 0 bases, V lost 1 base, and 1 base had no gene match. Germline values: CDR1 KGHDR, CDR2 SFDVKD. The CDR3 loop is CATSDLGQDQETQYF. Here the CDR3 DNA reads TGTGCCACCAGTGATTTAGGACAGGACCAAGAGACCCAGTACTTC.

This chain links TRBV28 with TRBJ2-2, with a tentative D call TRBD2 (5 bases). The CDR3 length is 13 residues. Trimming removed 3 bases from V and 6 bases from J, with 8 bases in between. CDR1 is MDHEN and CDR2 is SYDVKM in the germline V gene. Here the CDR3 DNA reads TGTGCCAGCAGTTTGCGGACTCCCGGGGAGCTGTTTTTT. This codes for CASSLRTPGELFF.

The V call is TRBV4-3, the J call TRBJ2-7; 10 bases fit TRBD1. The CDR3 spans 15 residues. V was clipped by 1 base and J by 6 bases; unmatched bases: 6. Per the germline V gene, CDR1 is LGHNA and CDR2 is YSLEER. CDR3 in amino acids: CASSQASGTGVEQYF. In DNA, the CDR3 is TGCGCCAGCAGCCAAGCCTCCGGGACAGGGGTCGAGCAGTACTTC.

This chain joins TRBV5-6 and TRBJ1-2, with no clear D. The CDR3 runs to 14 residues. Germline V gene lookup returns CDR1 SGHDT and CDR2 YYEEEE. The V gene lost 0 bases and the J gene lost 0 bases, with 6 bases spanning the gap. Here the CDR3 reads CASSLEQSNYGYTF. The CDR3 DNA follows: TGTGCCAGCAGCTTGGAACAGTCTAACTATGGCTACACCTTC.

This clone has ten or more counts. This chain connects TRBV7-9 to TRBJ2-1; 12 nucleotides match TRBD2. From germline, CDR1 is SEHNR and CDR2 FQNEAQ (reference sequence). This CDR3 has 16 amino acids. Trimming at V came to 5 bases and at J to 10 bases, leaving 12 bases not matched to a gene. The chain's CDR3 is CASSLTSGGTEKEQFF. The CDR3 coding sequence is TGTGCCAGCAGCCTCACTAGCGGGGGGACTGAAAAAGAGCAGTTCTTC. Full variable domain (outside the CDR3, taken from reference TRBV7-9 and TRBJ2-1): DTGVSQNPRHKITKRGQNVTFRCDPISEHNRLYWYRQTLGQGPEFLTYFQNEAQLEKSRLLSDRFSAERPKGSFSTLEIQRTEQGDSAMYLCASSLTSGGTEKEQFFGPGTRLTVL.

J is TRBJ2-1 and V is TRBV28, with 7 nucleotides matching TRBD2. The germline gives CDR1 MDHEN, CDR2 SYDVKM. The CDR3 is 14 residues long. Germline trimming cut 7 bases from V and 8 bases from J; bases unmatched to any gene: 11. The CDR3 sequence is CASKPRGGSYEQFF. CDR3 nucleotides: TGTGCCAGCAAGCCGAGGGGCGGGAGCTATGAGCAGTTCTTC.

V gene TRBV24-1 combines with J gene TRBJ2-7, with a weak D call TRBD1 (5 bases). This CDR3 region has 22 residues. V was pared by 0 bases and J by 4 bases, with 33 bases between. The V gene's germline CDR1 is KGHDR and CDR2 SFDVKD. The CDR3 nucleotides read TGTGCCACCAGTGATTTGATTAGGGGCCGGACCGTGTCTTTTCCGCCTTTTTACGAGCAGTACTTC. Amino acid sequence: CATSDLIRGRTVSFPPFYEQYF.

The gene calls are TRBV27 and TRBJ2-1, with D possibly matching TRBD2 (6 bases). V lost 0 bases and J 2 bases, leaving 11 bases between the germline ends. The CDR3 contains 16 residues. Germline lookup yields CDR1 MNHEY and CDR2 SMNVEV (reference sequence). The CDR3 DNA reads as TGTGCCAGCAGTTTATCGAGTAGCGGTGCCTACAATGAGCAGTTCTTC. It translates to CASSLSSSGAYNEQFF.

This clone has only one observation. This chain joins TRBV5-1 and TRBJ1-5; D is unresolved. CDR1 SGHRS and CDR2 YFSETQ come from the germline V gene. V was trimmed by 0 bases and J by 7 bases, leaving 11 bases between them. The CDR3 loop spans 14 amino acids. In nucleotides, the CDR3 is TGCGCCAGCAGCTTGGGGGCAGGCAGGCAGCCCCAGCATTTT. Translating it yields CASSLGAGRQPQHF.

This clone has a handful of counts. V usage is TRBV19 and J usage is TRBJ1-3; D gene unclear. Germline CDR1 LNHDA, CDR2 SQIVND (reference sequence). The CDR3 runs 13 residues. The V end was cut by 9 bases, the J end by 8 bases, with 17 bases between. The CDR3 spells CARPHSGKDTIYF. For the CDR3, the DNA is TGTGCCAGACCCCACTCAGGTAAGGACACCATATATTTT.

The chain joins TRBV19 to TRBJ1-2; 9 bases align to TRBD1. V lost 5 bases and J lost 4; bases outside the gene matches: 8. This CDR3 is built from 15 residues. Germline-derived CDR1 and CDR2 are LNHDA and SQIVND (reference sequence). The CDR3 reads CASSVTGGQGYGYTF. Written as DNA, the CDR3 is TGTGCCAGTAGTGTCACAGGGGGCCAGGGCTATGGCTACACCTTC.

The rearrangement joins TRBV15 to TRBJ2-1; 12 bases map to TRBD2. Looked up from germline, CDR1 is LNHNV and CDR2 is YYDKDF (reference sequence). The V gene end was trimmed by 4 bases and the J gene end by 4 bases; junction bases not matched to a gene: 5. The length of the CDR3 is 16 residues. DNA for the CDR3: TGTGCCACCAGCACACGGACTAGCGGGGCTTACAATGAGCAGTTCTTC. Amino acid sequence: CATSTRTSGAYNEQFF.

The V call is TRBV2, the J call TRBJ1-2; weak D call: TRBD1 (5 bases). V was clipped by 6 bases and J by 2 bases, with 16 bases between them. Germline V gives CDR1 SNHLY, CDR2 FYNNEI. This CDR3 has 15 residues. The CDR3 reads CASSGRWTNNYGYTF. The CDR3, as DNA: TGTGCCAGCAGCGGAAGGTGGACAAACAACTATGGCTACACCTTC.

This sequence joins TRBV5-1 and TRBJ1-4, with D maybe TRBD1 (6 bases). The germline V gene has CDR1 SGHRS and CDR2 YFSETQ. The CDR3 has 14 residues. With 4 bases removed from V and 7 bases from J, the gap between germline ends came to 14 bases. In DNA, the CDR3 is TGCGCCAGCAGCACCGGGACACAATTTGAAAAACTGTTTTTT. As protein: CASSTGTQFEKLFF.

The CDR3 loop reads CASSAGTSGRSTSYEQYF. The CDR3 coding sequence is TGCGCCAGCAGCGCCGGGACTAGCGGGAGGTCAACCTCCTACGAGCAGTACTTC. This rearrangement joins TRBV10-1 to TRBJ2-7, with 15 bases identical to TRBD2. The CDR3 extends over 18 amino acids. J gave up 0 bases and V 6 bases, and 9 bases lay outside the gene matches. Germline CDR1 is WNHNN and CDR2 is SYGVQD (reference sequence).

This sequence joins TRBV6-5 and TRBJ2-7; 9 positions agree with TRBD2. The CDR3 extends over 14 amino acids. V was pared by 2 bases and J by 3 bases, with 2 bases of the junction left unmatched. Germline V gene sequence: CDR1 MNHEY, CDR2 SVGAGI. The CDR3 DNA follows: TGTGCCAGCAGTTACCTTAGCGGGAGCTACGAGCAGTACTTC. Residues: CASSYLSGSYEQYF.

This sequence joins TRBV9 and TRBJ2-5, with TRBD2 as a possible D gene (6 bases). CDR1 is SGDLS, CDR2 YYNGEE, per germline. The V end lost 4 bases, the J end lost 3 bases, and 16 bases lay between the germline ends. This CDR3 comprises 15 residues. CDR3 DNA sequence: TGTGCCAGCAGCCCTTCGATCGGGGGAGAAGAGACCCAGTACTTC. Amino acid sequence: CASSPSIGGEETQYF. Complete variable domain (other parts from reference TRBV9 and TRBJ2-5): DSGVTQTPKHLITATGQRVTLRCSPRSGDLSVYWYQQSLDQGLQFLIQYYNGEERAKGNILERFSAQQFPDLHSELNLSSLELGDSALYFCASSPSIGGEETQYFGPGTRLLVL.

The chain recombines TRBV7-8 with TRBJ2-3, with D perhaps matching TRBD2 (6 bases). This CDR3 comprises 13 residues. V was pared by 2 bases and J by 4 bases, with 7 bases between. The V gene's germline CDR1 is SGHVS and CDR2 FQNEAQ. The CDR3 region is CASSLRLADTQYF. The CDR3 DNA follows: TGTGCCAGCAGCTTAAGACTAGCAGATACGCAGTATTTT.

This clone was recorded only once. This chain connects TRBV7-9 to TRBJ2-5, with D perhaps TRBD2 (5 bases). The V gene lost 1 base and the J gene lost 5 bases, with 17 bases spanning the gap. This CDR3 has 16 residues. Per germline, CDR1 SEHNR and CDR2 FQNEAQ (reference sequence). The DNA of the CDR3 is TGTGCCAGCAGCTTAGGCATGTTGAGGGAGTGGGAGACCCAGTACTTC. Protein sequence: CASSLGMLREWETQYF.

This sequence joins TRBV18 and TRBJ1-4; a possible D gene is TRBD1 (5 bases). This CDR3 has 17 residues. Per the germline V gene, CDR1 is KGHSH and CDR2 is LQKENI. Trimming stripped 1 base from V and 7 bases from J, with 19 bases between. The CDR3 loop is CASSPLRAGGEAEKLFF. Written as DNA, the CDR3 is TGTGCCAGCTCACCACTACGCGCCGGGGGGGAGGCTGAAAAACTGTTTTTT.

The V call is TRBV11-3, the J call TRBJ2-7, with TRBD2 matching over 8 bases. This CDR3 is built from 16 residues. From germline, CDR1 is SGHNT and CDR2 YENEEA. V lost 2 bases and J lost 3; bases outside the gene matches: 9. CDR3 nucleotides: TGTGCCAGCAGCTTATTCTCGGGAGGGGGGATCTACGAGCAGTACTTC. Protein: CASSLFSGGGIYEQYF. The entire variable domain, with the rest obtained from reference TRBV11-3 and TRBJ2-7, is as follows: EAGVVQSPRYKIIEKKQPVAFWCNPISGHNTLYWYLQNLGQGPELLIRYENEEAVDDSQLPKDRFSAERLKGVDSTLKIQPAELGDSAVYLCASSLFSGGGIYEQYFGPGTRLTVT.

The CDR3 DNA follows: TGTGCCAGTAGTATAGGGGGAGGACTCACCTACGGGGAGCTGTTTTTT. Amino acids: CASSIGGGLTYGELFF. V gene TRBV19 combines with J gene TRBJ2-2; D possibly corresponds to TRBD2 (6 bases). This CDR3 contains 16 residues. CDR1 and CDR2 (germline): LNHDA, SQIVND (reference sequence). Trimming shortened V by 1 base and J by 7 bases, and 16 bases separated the two germline ends.